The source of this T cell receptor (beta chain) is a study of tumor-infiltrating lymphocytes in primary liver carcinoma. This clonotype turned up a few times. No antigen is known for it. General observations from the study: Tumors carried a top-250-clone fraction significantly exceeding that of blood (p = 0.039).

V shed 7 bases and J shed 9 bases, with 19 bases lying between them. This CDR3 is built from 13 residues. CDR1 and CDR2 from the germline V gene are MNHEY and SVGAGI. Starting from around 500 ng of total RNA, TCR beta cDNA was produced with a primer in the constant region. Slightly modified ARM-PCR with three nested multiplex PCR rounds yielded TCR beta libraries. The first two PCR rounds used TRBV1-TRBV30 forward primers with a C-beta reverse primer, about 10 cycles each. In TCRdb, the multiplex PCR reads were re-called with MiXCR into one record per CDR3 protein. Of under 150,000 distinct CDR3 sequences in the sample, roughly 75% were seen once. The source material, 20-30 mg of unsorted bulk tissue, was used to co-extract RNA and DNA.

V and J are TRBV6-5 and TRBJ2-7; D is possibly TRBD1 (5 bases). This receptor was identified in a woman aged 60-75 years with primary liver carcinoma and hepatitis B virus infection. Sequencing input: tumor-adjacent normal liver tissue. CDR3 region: CASKRAGLGGQYF. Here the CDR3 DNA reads TGTGCCAGCAAAAGGGCAGGGCTTGGCGGGCAGTACTTC.